What follows are 19 T cell receptor beta chains derived from one specimen sequenced in a study of tumor and adjacent non-tumor tissue in lung cancer. RNA was extracted from bulk tissue without any cell sorting. Distant lung tissue was collected more than 3 cm away from the tumor edge. A modified ARM-PCR protocol with three rounds of nested PCR amplified TCRbeta. MiXCR, applied by TCRdb to the multiplex PCR reads, yields one record per CDR3 protein. The sample holds approximately 100,000 distinct CDR3 sequences; 60% to 70% are singletons and the top ten take 15% to 20%. The sequenced sample consisted of distant non-tumor lung tissue. These receptors all come from a man aged 55 to 70 with non-small cell lung cancer.

CDR3 protein: CASSTGCEQYF. CDR3 coding DNA: TGTGCCAGCAGCACAGGGTGCGAGCAGTACTTC. This chain links TRBV6-5 with TRBJ2-7; tentatively, D is TRBD1 (6 bases). This CDR3 is built from 11 residues. Germline V gene sequence: CDR1 MNHEY, CDR2 SVGAGI. Trimming took 6 bases from V and 6 from J, leaving 9 bases between them.

Turning to this clonotype: A much more abundant neighbour one base away suggests this may be a read error. J is TRBJ2-7 and V is TRBV5-1; D gene unclear. In germline, CDR1 is SGHRS, CDR2 YFSETQ. The CDR3 is 15 amino acids. Between the trimmed V and J ends, which lost 5 bases and 2 bases, there was a span of 17 bases. Here the CDR3 reads CASRHAGSGAYEQYF. In DNA form, the CDR3 reads TGCGCCAGCAGGCATGCCGGGTCAGGCGCCTACGAGCAGTACTTC.

This clonotype was observed once. Sequence at one end of the junction differs from germline and may be a read error. This sequence joins TRBV4-3 and TRBJ1-2; D is undetermined. Germline assignment: CDR1 LGHNA and CDR2 YSLEER. CDR3 length: 14 residues. The CDR3 coding sequence is TGCGCCAGCGGCCAAGATCCGCCAGCTAAAGGCTACACCTTC. Translating it yields CASGQDPPAKGYTF.

This clonotype came up a few times. The chain recombines TRBV20-1 with TRBJ2-3, with 10 bases that match TRBD2. The CDR3 is made up of 15 amino acids. Germline CDR1 is DFQATT and CDR2 is SNEGSKA (reference sequence). V lost 4 bases, J lost 1 base, and 5 bases stayed unmatched. The CDR3 loop is CSAIPAGGGTDTQYF. The CDR3 DNA follows: TGCAGTGCTATACCAGCGGGAGGGGGCACAGATACGCAGTATTTT.

This clonotype was seen repeatedly, ten times or more. V and J are TRBV12-3 or TRBV12-4 and TRBJ2-2; D remains unclear. This CDR3 is 14 amino acids long. V lost 2 bases, J lost 3 bases, and 7 bases lay in between. The CDR3 loop is CASSLTEYTGELFF. The CDR3 DNA is TGTGCCAGCAGTTTAACGGAATACACCGGGGAGCTGTTTTTT.

This clonotype was detected a few times. The CDR3 region is CASDPGQANTGELFF. The DNA of the CDR3 is TGTGCCAGCGACCCGGGACAGGCGAACACCGGGGAGCTGTTTTTT. The chain carries TRBV2 and TRBJ2-2; TRBD1 matches at 8 bases. The ends lost 8 bases at V and 0 bases at J; junction bases unmatched: 5. Germline CDR1 is SNHLY and CDR2 is FYNNEI. The CDR3 is 15 amino acids. Full variable domain (remainder filled in from reference TRBV2 and TRBJ2-2): EPEVTQTPSHQVTQMGQEVILRCVPISNHLYFYWYRQILGQKVEFLVSFYNNEISEKSEIFDDQFSVERPDGSNFTLKIRSTKLEDSAMYFCASDPGQANTGELFFGEGSRLTVL.

Of note for this clonotype: At one end, the junction sequence differs from germline, possibly due to a read error. The chain employs TRBV30 and TRBJ2-3, with TRBD2 matching over 16 bases. CDR1 and CDR2 (germline): GTSNPN, SVGIG (reference sequence). The CDR3 is 15 amino acids. CDR3 bases: TGTGCCTCGGGACTAGCGGGAGGGAACACAGATACACAGTATTTT. It translates to CASGLAGGNTDTQYF. The complete variable domain, with remaining parts taken from reference TRBV30 and TRBJ2-3, reads SQTIHQWPATLVQPVGSPLSLECTVEGTSNPNLYWYRQAAGRGLQLLFYSVGIGQISSEVPQNLSASRPQDRQFILSSKKLLLSDSGFYLCASGLAGGNTDTQYFGPGTRLTVL.

This clonotype occurred many times. This chain joins TRBV4-1 and TRBJ1-5, with TRBD1 matching over 7 bases. Germline V lookup: CDR1 MGHRA, CDR2 YSYEKL. This CDR3 comprises 16 residues. J lost 2 bases, V lost 1 base, and 5 bases had no gene match. CDR3 nucleotide sequence: TGCGCCAGCAGCCAAGCAGGGGGATGGGGCAATCAGCCCCAGCATTTT. This gives the protein CASSQAGGWGNQPQHF.

A remark on this clonotype: Here the CDR3 omits its conserved ending phenylalanine or tryptophan, so a read error is the likely source. The rearrangement links TRBV10-3 to TRBJ2-1; D unclear. The V and J ends lost 0 bases and 4 bases respectively, with 13 bases between them. There are 16 residues in the CDR3. Per the germline V gene, CDR1 is ENHRY and CDR2 is SYGVKD. CDR3 nucleotide sequence: TGTGCCATCAGTGAGTCACAGACCTCCATGTACAATGAGCAGTTCTTA. It codes for CAISESQTSMYNEQFL.

The V gene is TRBV12-3 or TRBV12-4, the J gene TRBJ1-1; D is unresolved. V lost 5 bases and J lost 3, with 16 bases in between. The CDR3 is 15 amino acids. The CDR3 is CASSGRGGADTEAFF. The CDR3 coding sequence is TGTGCCAGCAGTGGGAGAGGAGGCGCAGACACTGAAGCTTTCTTT.

A note on this clonotype: At one end, the junction sequence differs from germline, possibly due to a read error. The chain's CDR3 is CRASQPANYGYTF. For the CDR3, the DNA is TGCAGGGCTAGTCAGCCAGCTAACTATGGGTACACCTTC. The rearrangement uses TRBV20-1 and TRBJ1-2; no clear D gene. In germline, CDR1 is DFQATT, CDR2 SNEGSKA (reference sequence). The CDR3 runs to 13 residues.

Turning to this clonotype: The junction shows a germline mismatch at one end, possibly a read error. This chain links TRBV4-1 with TRBJ1-3; 7 positions match TRBD1. Germline loops: CDR1 MGHRA, CDR2 YSYEKL. This CDR3 region has 14 residues. The CDR3 nucleotides are TGCGCCAGCAGCCCATCAGGGGGGGTAAACACCATATATTTC. Its protein is CASSPSGGVNTIYF.

This clonotype was detected ten times or more. V is TRBV30 and J is TRBJ1-4; the match to TRBD1 covers 7 bases. This CDR3 spans 13 amino acids. CDR1 and CDR2 (germline): GTSNPN, SVGIG (reference sequence). The V gene end was trimmed by 6 bases and the J gene end by 1 base; junction bases not matched to a gene: 2. CDR3 nucleotides: TGTGCCTGCCCAGGGGGAACTAATGAAAAACTGTTTTTT. As protein: CACPGGTNEKLFF.

This chain uses TRBV7-9 with TRBJ2-7, with 8 bases identical to TRBD2. V lost 5 bases to trimming and J lost 7 bases; unmatched junction nucleotides: 10. Germline V gene sequence: CDR1 SEHNR, CDR2 FQNEAQ (reference sequence). The CDR3 has 14 amino acids. This chain's CDR3 is CASSQRGGHTEQYF. The CDR3 DNA sequence: TGTGCCAGCAGCCAACGCGGGGGGCATACTGAGCAGTACTTC.

The sample holds many counts of this clonotype. The V call is TRBV6-5, the J call TRBJ1-2; TRBD1 agrees at 7 bases. V gave up 5 bases and J gave up 7 bases; unmatched junction bases: 4. The CDR3 contains 12 residues. In germline, CDR1 is MNHEY, CDR2 SVGAGI. The CDR3 DNA reads as TGTGCCAGCAGTACAGGGGATCGTGGCTACACCTTC. Translation: CASSTGDRGYTF.

In the case of this clonotype: A read error is likely, as this CDR3 ends without the conserved phenylalanine or tryptophan. The chain has TRBV11-1 and TRBJ2-3; no reliable D call. The V gene lost 4 bases and the J gene lost 3 bases, with 5 bases spanning the gap. In germline, CDR1 is SGHAT, CDR2 FQDESV (reference sequence). The CDR3 has 12 residues. CDR3 residues: CASSYGTDTQYL. The DNA of the CDR3 is TGTGCCAGCAGCTATGGGACAGATACGCAGTATCTT.

Of note for this clonotype: The junction does not match germline at one end; this may be a read error. The gene calls are TRBV28 and TRBJ2-3, with 10 bases lining up with TRBD1. Germline V CDR1 and CDR2: MDHEN, SYDVKM. This CDR3 comprises 19 residues. The CDR3 protein is CAISFGWGQGNDGTDTQYF. The CDR3 bases are TGTGCCATCAGTTTTGGATGGGGACAGGGGAACGATGGCACAGATACGCAGTATTTT.

About this clonotype: The junction shows a germline mismatch at one end, possibly a read error. The chain employs TRBV5-4 and TRBJ1-1, with unresolved D. The CDR3 runs 14 residues. The germline CDR1 and CDR2 sequences are SGHNT and YYREEE (reference sequence). In nucleotides, the CDR3 is TGTGCCAGCTTCCCCCCAGGCCGAGACACCGAAGCTTTCTTT. Its translation: CASFPPGRDTEAFF.

A note on this clonotype: The junction differs from germline at one of its ends, possibly a read error. The gene calls are TRBV4-1 and TRBJ1-1; maybe TRBD1 (5 bases). The CDR3 runs 17 residues. Per the germline V gene, CDR1 is MGHRA and CDR2 is YSYEKL. The CDR3 spells CASIQDFRGGMNTEAFF. CDR3 sequence (DNA): TGCGCCAGCATCCAAGATTTTAGGGGCGGCATGAACACTGAAGCCTTCTTT.